This T cell receptor beta chain comes out of a study of T-cell reconstitution after alpha-beta-depleted transplantation in children (dated by TCRdb to between 2015 and 2016). Regarding the study in general: Using TCR repertoire profiling, the study followed T-cell immune reconstitution in a quantitative way in children after TCRalphabeta/CD19-depleted allogeneic hematopoietic cell transplantation.

The germline V gene specifies SGDLS as CDR1 and YYNGEE as CDR2. The CDR3 runs 15 amino acids, cysteine and phenylalanine included. Of the read, only the CDR3 DNA is kept; its 45 bases are in frame from base 1. After removal of 0 bases from V and 2 bases from J, the junction retains 5 bases not matched to a gene. Libraries were made using PCR. The data were produced on an Illumina HiSeq 2500. TCR library preparation used molecular barcoding, with unique molecular identifiers applied to normalize quantification of the TCRbeta repertoire. TCRdb ran its own pipeline on the public reads, namely fastp trimming at Q25 and MiXCR clone calling, and kept in-frame beta chains. One record per CDR3 amino acid sequence lists the most common genes and DNA. The sample includes about 460,000 distinct CDR3 sequences, with roughly 10% observed a single time. The top ten constitute approximately 15% of the sample. Overall study results and their limits: Over subsequent months, a decline in hyperexpanded clone frequencies was noted, and after one year, T-cell counts and TCRbeta diversity were mostly ascribed to newly produced T cells. The apparently early alphabetaT-cell count recovery about two months after transplant was reportedly dependent on only several hundred rapidly expanded clones derived from non-depleted graft cells. In some patients, the high TCRbeta diversity seen at day 60 was put down to recipient T cells and intrathymic progenitors that had survived conditioning.

This clonotype was recorded many times. No cognate antigen has been identified for it. The input lacks base qualities; no much larger clone sits a single base away. What this sample's treatment or condition label stands for: allogeneic hematopoietic cell transplantation with graft depleted of TCRalphabeta T cells and CD19 B cells. The children who served as transplant recipients had been given grafts of TCRalphabeta/CD19-depleted allogeneic hematopoietic cells. Sequences were derived from PBMCs, mostly from graft donor cells, sampled 180 days after TCRalphabeta/CD19-depleted stem cell transplant. The chain is made from TRBV9 and TRBJ2-7; TRBD2 matches 7 bases in the middle. This receptor was obtained from a female patient between 2 and 15 years old who had a stem cell transplant for aplastic anemia, so the T cells may come from the graft donor. The CDR3 in this case is CASSVAPSGTYEQYF. The DNA is as follows: TGTGCCAGCAGCGTAGCTCCTAGCGGAACCTACGAGCAGTACTTC.